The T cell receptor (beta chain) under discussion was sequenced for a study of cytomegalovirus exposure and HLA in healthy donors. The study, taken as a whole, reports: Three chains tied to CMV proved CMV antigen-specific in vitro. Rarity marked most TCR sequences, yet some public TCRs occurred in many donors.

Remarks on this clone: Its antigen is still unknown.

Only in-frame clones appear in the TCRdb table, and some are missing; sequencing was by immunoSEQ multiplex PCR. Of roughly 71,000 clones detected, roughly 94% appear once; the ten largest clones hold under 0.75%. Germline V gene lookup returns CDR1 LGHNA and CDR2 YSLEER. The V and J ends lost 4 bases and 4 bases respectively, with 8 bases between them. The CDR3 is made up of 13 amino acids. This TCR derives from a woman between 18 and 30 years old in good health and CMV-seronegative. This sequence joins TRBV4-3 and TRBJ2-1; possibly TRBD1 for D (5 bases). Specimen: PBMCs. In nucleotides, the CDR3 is TGCGCCAGCAGCCTGACAGTATACAATGAGCAGTTCTTC. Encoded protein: CASSLTVYNEQFF.